This TCR beta chain was captured in a study of T cells and Merkel cell carcinoma outcomes. Sequencing was performed with immunoSEQ multiplex PCR; in TCRdb, only in-frame clones are kept and a portion is missing. Among some 13,000 clones, 80% to 95% were seen once, and the ten largest hold roughly 2%. This clone has just one count. Its target is not known. At one of its ends the junction is not consistent with the germline gene, which may arise from a read error. General study results and limits: In Merkel cell carcinoma, repertoire and T-cell density reportedly predicted outcomes.

The sample was tumor tissue from Merkel cell carcinoma. The receptor was derived from a human donor with Merkel cell carcinoma.

The CDR3 sequence: CVSSKTGVDEKLFF. CDR3 nucleotides: TGCGTCAGCAGCAAAACAGGGGTGGATGAAAAACTGTTTTTT. The V and J genes are TRBV10-2 and TRBJ1-4, with 7 bases matching TRBD1. Per germline, CDR1 WSHSY and CDR2 SAAADI. The CDR3 sequence is 14 residues long.